This T cell receptor beta chain is drawn from a study of blood T cells in healthy people across ages (dated by TCRdb to the mid-2010s). With respect to the entire study: In model experiments, template switching captured about one uniquely barcoded TCR beta cDNA molecule for every two T cells. The study measured age-related changes in TCR beta repertoire diversity using deep sequencing normalized with unique cDNA molecular identifiers. The donors were divided into four age groups: young (average around 15 years), middle-aged (about 40), aged (about 62) and long-lived (about 79). To avoid experimental bias, donors of different ages were randomly spread across the sequencing lanes. For two donors (one aged 18 to 30 and one aged 80 or older), the study analyzed two additional independent replicas of 1 million unique cDNA reads from the same blood draw. Summary of the overall study and its limitations: Because donor CMV infection status was unknown, age-related changes in expanded clonotypes were potentially confounded. Estimates of total diversity based on one million sequenced T cells were regarded as lower bounds and as underestimates. Because profiling used bulk unsorted PBMCs, naive and antigen-experienced compartments could not be compared conclusively. Observed TCR beta diversity per million T cells fell roughly linearly with age, and a significant reduction was already apparent by age around 44. Compared with the aged group, the long-lived group had more naive CD4+ T cells, fewer expanded clones and increased TCR diversity, suggesting age selection. There was a strong correlation between observed TCR beta diversity and the percentage of naive T cells measured by flow cytometry.

This clonotype occurred many times. It lacks a known antigen. No qualities accompany the bases; no much larger clone lies one base away. The CDR3 numbers 15 residues from cysteine through phenylalanine. CDR3 DNA only is kept here, 45 bases in frame from base 1. V loses 3 bases, J loses 1 base, and the germline ends lie 11 bases apart. CDR1 and CDR2 were assigned from the germline V gene as KGHDR and SFDVKD. The library was built by means of 5' RACE. The run used an Illumina HiSeq 2500. A second roughly 6 to 11 cycle PCR used a sample-barcoded 5' primer and a J-beta primer mix. Each TCR beta cDNA molecule received a unique molecular identifier from a template-switch 5' adaptor carrying 12 random nucleotides. Each sample yielded at least 2.5 million CDR3-containing paired-end reads. First-strand cDNA synthesis was performed from all RNA using the Mint cDNA synthesis kit, with priming by a TRBC-specific oligonucleotide. Following uracil-DNA glycosylase treatment, a first 18-cycle PCR with universal primers M1SS and BC2_uni_R was performed on all cDNA. From the authors' description of their analysis: Each sample was normalized by randomly selecting 1 million high-quality reads, each carrying a distinct molecular identifier. Instead of being binned into consensus sequences, reads with shared molecular identifiers were discarded. MiTCR, set to a Q25 quality threshold and the strictest error-elimination algorithm, was used for CDR3 identification, clonotype clustering and error correction. A nonparametric unseen species model with Euler transformation was used to estimate a lower bound on total TCR beta diversity. In TCRdb, the public reads were trimmed at Q25 with fastp and aligned with MiXCR, with productive beta chains retained. Each CDR3 protein gets just one entry, which takes the most common genes and DNA from the rows behind it. None of the V and J calls come from the authors' own analysis; TCRdb made them. The sample profile shows more than 650,000 distinct CDR3 sequences; approximately 22% of them were found once. Under 25% of the sample is in the top ten clones.

The 40 or so donors, aged about 6 to 95 years, were systemically healthy Caucasian individuals from Russia. Each donor gave ten milliliters of peripheral blood, drawn into EDTA-treated Vacutainer tubes. Ficoll-Paque density-gradient centrifugation was used to isolate PBMCs, with at least 6 million obtained per sample. Trizol reagent was used to extract total RNA from the PBMCs, yielding at least 6 micrograms per sample. For every donor, an aliquot of PBMCs went through flow cytometry to measure the percentages of naive CD45RAhigh/CD27high T cells. This sequence originates from a man aged 70 or older in good health. The sequenced material came from blood. Recombination connected TRBV24-1 to TRBJ2-5; TRBD1 is possibly the D segment (6 matching bases). The CDR3 amino acid sequence is: CATSDGGRGQETQYF. The sequence in DNA is TGTGCCACCAGTGATGGGGGCAGGGGCCAAGAGACCCAGTACTTC.